One and the same sample provided the 24 T cell receptor beta chains below, sequenced in a study of cytomegalovirus exposure and HLA in healthy donors. Researchers ran the PCR with 60 Vbeta and 13 Jbeta primers. The method was immunoSEQ multiplex PCR; TCRdb's version includes in-frame clones alone and lacks a portion of them. The sample includes more than 100,000 clones, approximately 78% of them seen just once. The sequenced sample was PBMCs. The receptors here all came from a woman younger than 45 in good health and CMV-seropositive.

This chain connects TRBV7-9 to TRBJ1-4, with 11 bases matching TRBD1. Germline CDR1 is SEHNR and CDR2 is FQNEAQ (reference sequence). J lost 8 bases, V lost 6 bases, and 11 bases had no gene match. The CDR3 extends over 16 amino acids. The CDR3 DNA sequence: TGTGCCAGCAGTTCCCCCCGGGGACAGGGGGGAGAAAAACTGTTTTTT. The encoded protein is CASSSPRGQGGEKLFF.

The CDR3 region is CASSQARMNTEAFF. In DNA form, the CDR3 reads TGCGCCAGCAGCCAAGCCAGGATGAACACTGAAGCTTTCTTT. The chain has TRBV4-3 and TRBJ1-1; D gene ambiguous. Germline loops: CDR1 LGHNA, CDR2 YSLEER. The V gene lost 1 base and the J gene lost 0 bases, with 6 bases spanning the gap. The CDR3 spans 14 residues.

This chain uses TRBV27 with TRBJ1-2, with TRBD1 matching 7 bases. CDR3 size: 11 residues. From germline, CDR1 is MNHEY and CDR2 SMNVEV (reference sequence). The J segment lost 9 bases and the V segment lost 5 bases, leaving 3 bases of the junction unmatched. The chain's CDR3 is CASSDRVRYTF. CDR3 in DNA: TGTGCCAGCAGTGACAGGGTTCGCTACACCTTC.

The V call is TRBV2, the J call TRBJ1-6; TRBD1 might be the D (6 bases). V was cut by 1 base and J by 9 bases, with 10 bases left in between. CDR1 is SNHLY, CDR2 FYNNEI, per germline. The CDR3 extends over 14 amino acids. The DNA of the CDR3 is TGTGCCAGCAGTGAAGTGGGGGCCGTTTCACCCCTCCACTTT. Protein: CASSEVGAVSPLHF.

This chain joins TRBV2 and TRBJ2-6; 8 nucleotides match TRBD2. The CDR3 consists of 17 residues. In germline, CDR1 is SNHLY, CDR2 FYNNEI. Trimming cost V 4 bases and J 0 bases; bases outside gene matches: 5. In DNA, the CDR3 is TGTGCCAGCAGTGGGGGCGGGGGGTACTCTGGGGCCAACGTCCTGACTTTC. This translates into CASSGGGGYSGANVLTF.

The V call is TRBV29-1, the J call TRBJ2-1, with D perhaps matching TRBD1 (5 bases). The V gene's germline CDR1 is SQVTM and CDR2 ANQGSEA. Deletions cut 7 bases from V and 7 bases from J, with 17 bases between. This CDR3 has 13 amino acids. The CDR3 coding sequence is TGCAGCGCACTTTTCAGGGTGGCAAATGAGCAGTTCTTC. It yields the protein CSALFRVANEQFF.

Points on this clone: The junction differs from germline at one of its ends, possibly a read error. The rearrangement uses TRBV7-9 and TRBJ1-4; tentatively, D is TRBD1 (6 bases). CDR1 and CDR2 from the germline V gene are SEHNR and FQNEAQ (reference sequence). This CDR3 contains 17 residues. CDR3 DNA sequence: TGTTCCAGCAGCTTAGGTCCCCTACAGGGAACGAATGAAAAACTGTTTTTT. It translates to CSSSLGPLQGTNEKLFF.

This clone has only one observation. The chain uses TRBV5-1 and TRBJ1-3; possibly TRBD1 for D (6 bases). Germline V gives CDR1 SGHRS, CDR2 YFSETQ. Trimming stripped 5 bases from V and 2 bases from J, with 8 bases between. The CDR3 extends over 13 amino acids. In DNA, the CDR3 is TGCGCCAGCAGGGACAGCCCTGGAAACACCATATATTTT. Protein: CASRDSPGNTIYF.

The chain combines TRBV10-3 with TRBJ1-6; 7 positions agree with TRBD1. Trimming cost V 0 bases and J 10 bases; bases outside gene matches: 6. The CDR3 loop spans 15 amino acids. From germline, CDR1 is ENHRY and CDR2 SYGVKD. CDR3: CAISESAGGGSPLHF. The CDR3 DNA sequence: TGTGCCATCAGTGAGTCGGCAGGGGGAGGATCACCCCTCCACTTT.

The chain employs TRBV5-6 and TRBJ1-6, with D perhaps matching TRBD1 (6 bases). Germline CDR1 SGHDT, CDR2 YYEEEE. The CDR3 contains 16 residues. Trimming cost V 3 bases and J 7 bases, with 17 bases left between them. The CDR3 DNA reads as TGTGCCAGCAGCTCTTTGTTAACAGGGCTGAATTCACCCCTCCACTTT. It encodes CASSSLLTGLNSPLHF.

This chain connects TRBV18 to TRBJ1-2; 7 bases are shared with TRBD1. This CDR3 contains 16 residues. Looked up from germline, CDR1 is KGHSH and CDR2 is LQKENI. Trimming took 3 bases from V and 0 from J; bases not matched to a gene: 7. The CDR3 region has the DNA TGTGCCAGCTCACCTGGGACAGCCACTACTAACTATGGCTACACCTTC. It is translated as CASSPGTATTNYGYTF. The full variable domain, its missing parts supplied by reference TRBV18 and TRBJ1-2, is NAGVMQNPRHLVRRRGQEARLRCSPMKGHSHVYWYRQLPEEGLKFMVYLQKENIIDESGMPKERFSAEFPKEGPSILRIQQVVRGDSAAYFCASSPGTATTNYGYTFGSGTRLTVV.

The chain recombines TRBV2 with TRBJ2-7; D gene ambiguous. Germline-derived CDR1 and CDR2 are SNHLY and FYNNEI. V was pared by 4 bases and J by 0 bases, with 13 bases between. This CDR3 has 15 amino acids. The DNA of the CDR3 is TGTGCCAGCAGTGTAGACACCTTGAGCTCCTACGAGCAGTACTTC. This codes for CASSVDTLSSYEQYF.

V usage is TRBV5-1 and J usage is TRBJ2-7, with TRBD2 identical over 12 bases. Trimming cost V 1 base and J 0 bases; bases outside gene matches: 8. CDR1 is SGHRS, CDR2 YFSETQ, per germline. This CDR3 comprises 18 residues. The CDR3 DNA reads as TGCGCCAGCAGCTTGTCTAGACTAGCGGGAGAGAGCTCCTACGAGCAGTACTTC. It yields the protein CASSLSRLAGESSYEQYF.

CDR3 in DNA: TGTGCCAGCGCCCCCGCTTCGAGGAACACTGAAGCTTTCTTT. This encodes CASAPASRNTEAFF. The V and J genes are TRBV5-4 and TRBJ1-1; D call uncertain. In germline, CDR1 is SGHNT, CDR2 YYREEE (reference sequence). V lost 7 bases and J lost 1, with 14 bases in between. The CDR3 loop spans 14 amino acids.

The CDR3 protein is CASSLYRESAYNEQFF. Written as DNA, the CDR3 is TGTGCCAGCAGCTTATACAGGGAGAGTGCCTACAATGAGCAGTTCTTC. This chain links TRBV5-4 with TRBJ2-1; TRBD1 is a possible D gene (6 bases). The germline CDR1 and CDR2 sequences are SGHNT and YYREEE (reference sequence). This CDR3 has 16 amino acids. V lost 2 bases, J lost 2 bases, and 14 bases lay in between.

The chain links TRBV18 to TRBJ2-7; 7 bases line up with TRBD2. The CDR3 loop spans 14 amino acids. Germline trimming cut 6 bases from V and 2 bases from J; bases unmatched to any gene: 7. Germline CDR1 reads KGHSH; CDR2 reads LQKENI. The CDR3 DNA reads as TGTGCCAGCTCTCCGAGCGGGACCACCTACGAGCAGTACTTC. Translation gives CASSPSGTTYEQYF.

V is TRBV2 and J is TRBJ1-1, with TRBD1 matching 7 bases. Trimming cost V 6 bases and J 4 bases; bases outside gene matches: 8. The CDR3 is made up of 14 amino acids. Germline-derived CDR1 and CDR2 are SNHLY and FYNNEI. The CDR3 sequence is CASRAGQATTEAFF. The CDR3 DNA reads TGTGCCAGCAGGGCTGGACAGGCTACCACTGAAGCTTTCTTT.

The rearrangement joins TRBV7-6 to TRBJ2-1; 10 bases are shared with TRBD2. Germline trimming cut 6 bases from V and 5 bases from J; bases unmatched to any gene: 10. Germline CDR1 SGHVS, CDR2 FNYEAQ. The CDR3 spans 16 residues. In DNA, the CDR3 is TGTGCCAGCAGTTTACTTGGACTAGCGGTCGACAATGAGCAGTTCTTC. Encoded protein: CASSLLGLAVDNEQFF.

As regards this clone: One junction end disagrees with the germline gene, perhaps due to a read error. DNA of the CDR3: TGTGCCAGCAGCTTGGGTACAGGGAGGGGGAACGCTGAAGCTTTCTTT. Protein sequence: CASSLGTGRGNAEAFF. This rearrangement joins TRBV5-8 to TRBJ1-1; D possibly corresponds to TRBD1 (6 bases). The germline gives CDR1 SGHTS, CDR2 YDEGEE. The CDR3 is 16 residues long.

The V gene is TRBV9, the J gene TRBJ2-7; 8 nucleotides line up with TRBD2. Germline CDR1 and CDR2: SGDLS and YYNGEE. Losses at the gene ends were 4 bases for V and 6 bases for J; bases not matched to a gene: 12. The CDR3 length is 15 residues. The CDR3 DNA reads TGTGCCAGCAGCCCCACGGGGGGGGGCGTGGGCGAGCAGTACTTC. Translation: CASSPTGGGVGEQYF.

The chain has TRBV19 and TRBJ1-6; a weak D match, TRBD1 (6 bases). CDR1 and CDR2 from the germline V gene are LNHDA and SQIVND (reference sequence). This CDR3 comprises 14 residues. Trimming left V 6 bases short and J 7 bases short, with 13 bases between. This CDR3 is CASSRGEVNSPLHF. The CDR3 nucleotides are TGTGCCAGTAGCAGGGGAGAAGTAAATTCACCCCTCCACTTT.

The chain joins TRBV30 to TRBJ2-5; D is unclear. V was shortened by 2 bases and J by 2 bases, with 6 bases between the two germline ends. Per the germline V gene, CDR1 is GTSNPN and CDR2 is SVGIG (reference sequence). The CDR3 sequence is 12 residues long. DNA of the CDR3: TGTGCCTGGAGTAGAGAGCAAGAGACCCAGTACTTC. As protein: CAWSREQETQYF.

The V call is TRBV2, the J call TRBJ1-1; TRBD1 is a possible D gene (5 bases). Trimming took off 6 bases at V and 7 bases at J, with 9 bases between the two ends. The length of the CDR3 is 11 residues. Per the germline V gene, CDR1 is SNHLY and CDR2 is FYNNEI. The CDR3 here is CASREGIEAFF. For the CDR3, the DNA is TGTGCCAGCAGGGAGGGGATTGAAGCTTTCTTT.

The rearrangement joins TRBV7-2 to TRBJ2-4, with 7 bases lining up with TRBD2. Looked up from germline, CDR1 is SGHTA and CDR2 is FQGNSA. Trimming at V came to 1 base and at J to 0 bases, leaving 6 bases not matched to a gene. CDR3 length equals 17 residues. In DNA, the CDR3 is TGTGCCAGCAGCTTAGGCCCTAGCGGTATAGCCAAAAACATTCAGTACTTC. As protein: CASSLGPSGIAKNIQYF.